What follows are 18 T cell receptor beta chains derived from one specimen sequenced in a study of identical twins. TCRdb itself ran the 5' RACE reads through MiXCR, one entry per CDR3 protein. The sample lists roughly 710,000 distinct CDR3 sequences; 6.1% were seen once. The sequenced material came from naive T cells sorted from blood. The receptors derive from a man aged 18 to 30 in good health.

The table lists this clonotype with many counts. The chain is built from TRBV7-8 and TRBJ2-7, with D unclear. The ends were cut back, 5 bases at V and 7 bases at J, with 9 bases in the middle. Germline V gives CDR1 SGHVS, CDR2 FQNEAQ. CDR3 size: 11 residues. The CDR3 DNA is TGTGCCAGCAGCCCGTCGCTTGAGCAGTACGTC. Translated, it gives CASSPSLEQYV.

As concerns this clonotype: The final CDR3 position lacks the conserved phenylalanine or tryptophan, pointing to a likely read error. V gene TRBV12-3 or TRBV12-4 combines with J gene TRBJ2-5; TRBD1 or TRBD2 may be the D gene (5 bases each). V was clipped by 3 bases and J by 2 bases, with 7 bases between them. The CDR3 contains 13 residues. CDR3 loop: CASSFWGQETQYS. The CDR3 bases are TGTGCCAGCAGTTTTTGGGGGCAAGAGACCCAGTACTCC.

This clonotype was observed at least ten times. The chain couples TRBV12-3 or TRBV12-4 to TRBJ2-3; 13 bases agree with TRBD2. The V gene end was trimmed by 5 bases and the J gene end by 4 bases; junction bases not matched to a gene: 0. This CDR3 comprises 14 residues. The CDR3: CASSTSGGADTQYF. In nucleotides, the CDR3 is TGTGCCAGCAGTACTAGCGGGGGGGCAGATACGCAGTATTTT.

The chain links TRBV4-1 to TRBJ2-1; 9 bases are a match to TRBD2. Losses at the gene ends were 1 base for V and 6 bases for J; bases not matched to a gene: 7. The V gene's germline CDR1 is MGHRA and CDR2 YSYEKL. CDR3 length: 16 amino acids. CDR3 protein: CASSQAVAGAGNEQFF. For the CDR3, the DNA is TGCGCCAGCAGCCAAGCGGTAGCGGGAGCTGGCAATGAGCAGTTCTTC.

The V and J genes are TRBV7-9 and TRBJ1-4; D is unclear. Germline V gives CDR1 SEHNR, CDR2 FQNEAQ (reference sequence). V was clipped by 5 bases and J by 4 bases, with 11 bases between them. The CDR3 length is 14 residues. CDR3 loop: CASSHRVNNEKLFF. In DNA form, the CDR3 reads TGTGCCAGCAGCCACCGGGTCAATAATGAAAAACTGTTTTTT.

V is TRBV5-6 and J is TRBJ2-7; D ambiguous. The CDR3 length is 12 residues. In germline, CDR1 is SGHDT, CDR2 YYEEEE. V was shortened by 4 bases and J by 1 base, with 6 bases between the two germline ends. In DNA, the CDR3 is TGTGCCAGCAGCCTTCAATCCTACGAGCAGTACGTC. It translates to CASSLQSYEQYV.

The rearrangement joins TRBV20-1 to TRBJ2-1, with 10 bases fitting TRBD2. The junction had 7 bases not matched to a gene; V was cut back by 2 bases and J by 9 bases. This CDR3 comprises 14 residues. Germline V gives CDR1 DFQATT, CDR2 SNEGSKA (reference sequence). CDR3 residues: CSARRLAGVGEQFF. The CDR3 nucleotides read TGCAGTGCTAGAAGGCTAGCGGGAGTGGGTGAGCAGTTCTTC.

There are many counts of this clonotype. The V call is TRBV7-2, the J call TRBJ2-3, with TRBD2 matching 9 bases. From germline, CDR1 is SGHTA and CDR2 FQGNSA. The ends lost 2 bases at V and 3 bases at J; junction bases unmatched: 12. The CDR3 covers 18 residues. The CDR3 DNA reads TGTGCCAGCAGCTTAAGGCTAGCGGGAAGAGCTGGGACAGATACGCAGTATTTT. Amino acid sequence: CASSLRLAGRAGTDTQYF.

This clonotype was detected a few times. CDR3 in amino acids: CASSQVQQRGEQFF. CDR3 bases: TGTGCCAGCAGCCAAGTCCAGCAACGGGGTGAGCAGTTCTTC. The chain carries TRBV3-1 and TRBJ2-1; maybe TRBD2 (5 bases). Trimming removed 1 base from V and 9 bases from J, with 13 bases in between. The V gene's germline CDR1 is LGHDT and CDR2 YNNKEL (reference sequence). The CDR3 loop spans 14 amino acids.

V gene TRBV9 combines with J gene TRBJ2-7, with D perhaps matching TRBD2 (7 bases). This CDR3 region has 15 residues. Germline V gives CDR1 SGDLS, CDR2 YYNGEE. The V end was cut by 0 bases, the J end by 2 bases, with 12 bases between. The CDR3 DNA reads TGTGCCAGCAGCGTAGCTGGGGGGGCCACCTACGAGCAGTACTTC. It translates to CASSVAGGATYEQYF.

This clonotype occurred many times. V and J are TRBV14 and TRBJ2-5; no reliable D call. Per the germline V gene, CDR1 is SGHDN and CDR2 is FVKESK. Trimming took 0 bases from V and 7 from J, leaving 9 bases between them. The CDR3 is 13 amino acids. CDR3 nucleotide sequence: TGTGCCAGCAGCCAAGAGCTGCGAGGGACCCAGTACTTC. Translation gives CASSQELRGTQYF.

This clonotype was found many times. This sequence joins TRBV20-1 and TRBJ2-3, with TRBD1 matching 10 bases. The length of the CDR3 is 15 residues. The germline gives CDR1 DFQATT, CDR2 SNEGSKA (reference sequence). Trimming took 5 bases from V and 2 from J; bases not matched to a gene: 7. The CDR3 region is CSASPGQGNTDTQYF. CDR3 coding DNA: TGCAGTGCTTCCCCGGGACAGGGGAACACAGATACGCAGTATTTT.

This clonotype was detected only a few times. V gene TRBV29-1 combines with J gene TRBJ2-3, with D maybe TRBD2 (6 bases). The length of the CDR3 is 14 residues. The V gene's germline CDR1 is SQVTM and CDR2 ANQGSEA. Trimming pared 6 bases from V and 2 bases from J, leaving 15 bases between. CDR3 nucleotides: TGCAGCGTCGAGGGACTGGAAAACACAGATACGCAGTATTTT. Amino acid sequence: CSVEGLENTDTQYF.

In its sample, this clonotype was seen a few times. This chain joins TRBV5-1 and TRBJ2-5; D is perhaps TRBD2 (5 bases). V was trimmed by 4 bases and J by 2 bases, leaving 18 bases between them. The CDR3 length is 16 residues. Germline CDR1 SGHRS, CDR2 YFSETQ. The CDR3 nucleotides are TGCGCCAGCAGCCGACGGAGGAGCCTATTTCAAGAGACCCAGTACTTC. It encodes CASSRRRSLFQETQYF.

This clonotype has at least ten counts. The chain has TRBV20-1 and TRBJ2-1, with TRBD2 as a possible D gene (5 bases). V lost 8 bases to trimming and J lost 8 bases, with 13 bases between them. Germline V gene lookup returns CDR1 DFQATT and CDR2 SNEGSKA (reference sequence). The CDR3 loop spans 11 amino acids. The CDR3 loop is CSTAGSDEQFF. In nucleotides, the CDR3 is TGCAGTACCGCTGGGAGCGATGAGCAGTTCTTC.

The table lists this clonotype with a few counts. The chain joins TRBV10-3 to TRBJ2-6, with unresolved D. Germline assignment: CDR1 ENHRY and CDR2 SYGVKD. V lost 6 bases and J lost 0, with 6 bases in between. This CDR3 comprises 14 residues. The CDR3 sequence: CAIRSTSGANVLTF. DNA for the CDR3: TGTGCCATCAGGTCTACCTCTGGGGCCAACGTCCTGACTTTC.

This clonotype came up many times. The gene calls are TRBV20-1 and TRBJ2-7; 9 nucleotides agree with TRBD2. CDR3 size: 15 residues. Germline V gene data show CDR1 as DFQATT and CDR2 as SNEGSKA (reference sequence). Trimming cost V 3 bases and J 2 bases; bases outside gene matches: 8. The CDR3 nucleotides read TGCAGTGCTAGTTACCTAGCGGGACGTACCTACGAGCAGTACTTC. Protein product: CSASYLAGRTYEQYF.

This clonotype appeared many times. The genes are TRBV20-1 and TRBJ2-1, with a weak D call TRBD2 (6 bases). The germline V gene has CDR1 DFQATT and CDR2 SNEGSKA (reference sequence). The CDR3 length is 13 residues. The V gene lost 0 bases and the J gene lost 8 bases, with 11 bases spanning the gap. CDR3 nucleotides: TGCAGTGCTAGAGATTCGGGGGTCGATGAGCAGTTCTTC. It translates to CSARDSGVDEQFF.